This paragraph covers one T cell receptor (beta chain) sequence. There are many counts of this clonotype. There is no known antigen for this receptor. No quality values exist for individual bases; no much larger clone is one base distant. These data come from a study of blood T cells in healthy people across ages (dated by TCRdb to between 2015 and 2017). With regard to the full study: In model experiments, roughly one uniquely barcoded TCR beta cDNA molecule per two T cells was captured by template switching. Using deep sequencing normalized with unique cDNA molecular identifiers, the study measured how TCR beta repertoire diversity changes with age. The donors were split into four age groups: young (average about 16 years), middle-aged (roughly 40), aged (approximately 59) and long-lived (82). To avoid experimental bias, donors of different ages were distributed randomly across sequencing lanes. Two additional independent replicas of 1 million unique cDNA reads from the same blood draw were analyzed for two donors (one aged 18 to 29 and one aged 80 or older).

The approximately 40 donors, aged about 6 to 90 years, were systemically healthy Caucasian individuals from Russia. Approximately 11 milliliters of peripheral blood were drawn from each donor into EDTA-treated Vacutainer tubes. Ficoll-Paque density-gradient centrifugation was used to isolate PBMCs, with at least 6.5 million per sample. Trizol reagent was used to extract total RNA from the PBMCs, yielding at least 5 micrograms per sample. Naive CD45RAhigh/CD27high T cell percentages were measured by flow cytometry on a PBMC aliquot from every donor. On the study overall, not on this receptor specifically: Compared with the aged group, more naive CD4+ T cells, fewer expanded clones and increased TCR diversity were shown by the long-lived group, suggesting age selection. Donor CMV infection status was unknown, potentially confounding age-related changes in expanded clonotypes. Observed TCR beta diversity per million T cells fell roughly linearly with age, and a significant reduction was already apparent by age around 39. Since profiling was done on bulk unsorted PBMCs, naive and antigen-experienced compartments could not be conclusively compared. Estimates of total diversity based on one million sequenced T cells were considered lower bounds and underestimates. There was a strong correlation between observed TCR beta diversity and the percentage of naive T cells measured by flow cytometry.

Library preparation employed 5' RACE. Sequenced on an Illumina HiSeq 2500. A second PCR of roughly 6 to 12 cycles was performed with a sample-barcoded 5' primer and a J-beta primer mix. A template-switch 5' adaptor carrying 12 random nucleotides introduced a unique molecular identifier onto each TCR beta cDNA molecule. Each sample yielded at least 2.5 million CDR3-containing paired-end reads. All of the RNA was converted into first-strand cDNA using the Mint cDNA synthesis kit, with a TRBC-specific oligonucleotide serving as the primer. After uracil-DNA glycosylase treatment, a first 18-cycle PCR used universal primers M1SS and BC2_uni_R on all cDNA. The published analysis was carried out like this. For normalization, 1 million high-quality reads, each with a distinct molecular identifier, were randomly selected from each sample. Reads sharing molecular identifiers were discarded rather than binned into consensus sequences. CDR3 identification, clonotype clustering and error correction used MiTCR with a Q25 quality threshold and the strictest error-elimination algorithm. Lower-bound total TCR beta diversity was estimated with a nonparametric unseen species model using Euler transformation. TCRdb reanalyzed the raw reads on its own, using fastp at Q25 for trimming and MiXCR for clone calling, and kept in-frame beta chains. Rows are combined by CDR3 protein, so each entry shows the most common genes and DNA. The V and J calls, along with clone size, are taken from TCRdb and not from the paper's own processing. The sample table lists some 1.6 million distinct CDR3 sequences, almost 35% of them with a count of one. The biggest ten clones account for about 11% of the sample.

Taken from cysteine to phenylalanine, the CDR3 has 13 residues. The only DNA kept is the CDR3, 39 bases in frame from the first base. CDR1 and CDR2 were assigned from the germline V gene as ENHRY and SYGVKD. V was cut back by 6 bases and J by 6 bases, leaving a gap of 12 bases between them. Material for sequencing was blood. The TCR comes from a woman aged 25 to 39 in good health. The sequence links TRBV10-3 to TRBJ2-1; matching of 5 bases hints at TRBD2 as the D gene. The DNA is TGTGCCATCAGCACCTCTAGCCGCAATGAGCAGTTCTTC. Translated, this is CAISTSSRNEQFF.